The T cell receptor beta chain described here comes from a study of OX40 agonist ivuxolimab in advanced cancers. This CDR3 has 14 amino acids. Germline V lookup: CDR1 SNHLY, CDR2 FYNNEI. V was cut by 7 bases and J by 2 bases, with 15 bases left in between. Assay used: immunoSEQ multiplex PCR; TCRdb lists only in-frame clones, some missing. The sample yields under 200,000 clones, 94% seen once. The clonotype originates from an adult with an advanced solid tumor such as melanoma, head and neck, liver or kidney cancer. The source material was CD4+ or CD8+ T cells sorted from blood, sampled in a trial of the OX40 agonist ivuxolimab. The V gene is TRBV2, the J gene TRBJ2-7, with unresolved D. The CDR3: CASTAQTVTYEQYF. For the CDR3, the DNA is TGTGCCAGCACAGCCCAGACGGTAACCTACGAGCAGTACTTC.